These 15 T cell receptor beta chains were all obtained from the same sample, sequenced in a study of OX40 agonist ivuxolimab in advanced cancers. Generated by immunoSEQ multiplex PCR, the TCRdb table keeps only in-frame clones and is missing some. The data contain over 65,000 clones, about 86% of them singletons. Source: CD4+ or CD8+ T cells sorted from blood, taken in a trial of the OX40 agonist ivuxolimab. The origin of the receptors is an adult with an advanced solid tumor such as melanoma, head and neck, liver or kidney cancer.

This clone was found once. The CDR3 region has the DNA TGTGCCACCAGCAGAGAGGCGGGGGCCGGAGATACGCAGTATTTT. This gives the protein CATSREAGAGDTQYF. The chain carries TRBV15 and TRBJ2-3, with D possibly being TRBD2 (7 bases). This CDR3 region has 15 residues. The germline V gene has CDR1 LNHNV and CDR2 YYDKDF (reference sequence). V gave up 0 bases and J gave up 5 bases, with 12 bases separating them.

The chain recombines TRBV18 with TRBJ2-5; D is unclear. V was pared by 0 bases and J by 5 bases, with 13 bases between. Germline CDR1 reads KGHSH; CDR2 reads LQKENI. The CDR3 loop spans 15 amino acids. In DNA form, the CDR3 reads TGTGCCAGCTCACCACCGACTTCGGCCAGGGAGACCCAGTACTTC. Its protein product is CASSPPTSARETQYF.

The rearrangement uses TRBV6-1 and TRBJ2-5, with D uncertain. Germline V gene lookup returns CDR1 MNHNS and CDR2 SASEGT. The CDR3 length is 14 residues. Deletions cut 3 bases from V and 5 bases from J, with 13 bases between. This CDR3 is CASSEILGPETQYF. In DNA, the CDR3 is TGTGCCAGCAGTGAGATCCTGGGTCCGGAGACCCAGTACTTC.

This clone was counted a few times. The chain joins TRBV5-5 to TRBJ1-6; no firm D call. The V gene lost 2 bases and the J gene lost 6 bases, with 9 bases spanning the gap. This CDR3 is 14 amino acids long. Germline V gene lookup returns CDR1 SGHKS and CDR2 YYEKEE (reference sequence). In nucleotides, the CDR3 is TGTGCCAGCAGCTTTGATGTCAGTAATTCACCCCTCCACTTT. Translation: CASSFDVSNSPLHF.

This clone was seen once. The V call is TRBV19, the J call TRBJ2-2; the D is unclear. CDR3 size: 15 residues. CDR1 and CDR2 (germline): LNHDA, SQIVND (reference sequence). V lost 7 bases to trimming and J lost 0 bases, with 12 bases between them. For the CDR3, the DNA is TGTGCCAGTACCCACAGACCTGCGAACACCGGGGAGCTGTTTTTT. It codes for CASTHRPANTGELFF.

This rearrangement joins TRBV20-1 to TRBJ1-4; D unresolved. CDR1 DFQATT and CDR2 SNEGSKA come from the germline V gene (reference sequence). V was cut by 7 bases and J by 3 bases, with 3 bases left in between. This CDR3 region has 10 residues. The CDR3 sequence is CSGPNEKLFF. The CDR3 nucleotides are TGCAGTGGTCCTAATGAAAAACTGTTTTTT.

The chain has TRBV19 and TRBJ2-7, with D possibly TRBD1 on 5 matching bases. The CDR3 has 15 amino acids. Germline V CDR1 and CDR2: LNHDA, SQIVND (reference sequence). Trimming pared 5 bases from V and 1 base from J, leaving 15 bases between. The DNA for the CDR3 is TGTGCCAGTAGTGTTGGGCAGGGCATATCCTACGAGCAGTACTTC. This encodes CASSVGQGISYEQYF.

The chain uses TRBV13 and TRBJ1-3, with D hard to call. The V gene's germline CDR1 is PRHDT and CDR2 FYEKMQ (reference sequence). The CDR3 runs 14 residues. The V end was cut by 1 base, the J end by 4 bases, with 8 bases between. The CDR3 DNA is TGTGCCAGCAGCTTAGAGGGAATAGGAAACACCATATATTTT. It yields the protein CASSLEGIGNTIYF.

The CDR3 spells CASSMATDTQYF. The CDR3 DNA reads TGTGCCAGTAGTATGGCAACAGATACGCAGTATTTT. This sequence joins TRBV19 and TRBJ2-3; D gene unclear. The CDR3 has 12 amino acids. Trimming removed 3 bases from V and 3 bases from J, with 4 bases in between. Per the germline V gene, CDR1 is LNHDA and CDR2 is SQIVND (reference sequence).

On this clone: This same CDR3 is encoded by further DNA sequences in the sample. The chain uses TRBV6-5 and TRBJ1-3, with D unclear. Germline V gene sequence: CDR1 MNHEY, CDR2 SVGAGI. V was trimmed by 3 bases and J by 2 bases, leaving 8 bases between them. The CDR3 is 14 residues long. Written as DNA, the CDR3 is TGTGCCAGCAGTTATGGAAGGGCTGGAAACACCATATATTTT. Its translation is CASSYGRAGNTIYF.

The rearrangement joins TRBV5-8 to TRBJ2-1, with 10 positions matching TRBD2. Unmatched junction bases numbered 20, after V lost 0 bases and J lost 8 bases. Germline V gene data show CDR1 as SGHTS and CDR2 as YDEGEE. The CDR3 covers 20 residues. CDR3 residues: CASSLVPPIYQRGGGDEQFF. The CDR3 DNA sequence: TGTGCCAGCAGCTTGGTCCCACCCATATACCAGCGGGGGGGCGGCGATGAGCAGTTCTTC.

This clone has a single count. This rearrangement joins TRBV7-9 to TRBJ1-3, with D perhaps matching TRBD1 (6 bases). This CDR3 has 16 amino acids. The V gene lost 2 bases and the J gene lost 0 bases, with 11 bases spanning the gap. Per germline, CDR1 SEHNR and CDR2 FQNEAQ (reference sequence). CDR3 residues: CASSLLQGSSGNTIYF. The CDR3 DNA reads TGTGCCAGCAGCTTACTCCAGGGGTCCTCTGGAAACACCATATATTTT.

The chain combines TRBV5-1 with TRBJ1-6; D is unresolved. This CDR3 has 18 residues. Per germline, CDR1 SGHRS and CDR2 YFSETQ. Trimming cost V 4 bases and J 9 bases, with 26 bases left between them. This chain's CDR3 is CASSLGPMFEIGSSPLHF. CDR3 in DNA: TGCGCCAGCAGCCTAGGTCCCATGTTCGAAATCGGTAGTTCACCCCTCCACTTT.

The chain is built from TRBV6-6 and TRBJ2-3, with TRBD1 as a possible D gene (5 bases). Trimming stripped 6 bases from V and 0 bases from J, with 10 bases between. CDR3 length equals 14 residues. The germline CDR1 and CDR2 sequences are MNHNY and SVGAGI (reference sequence). The CDR3 loop is CASRSGASTDTQYF. CDR3 bases: TGTGCCAGCAGAAGTGGGGCGAGCACAGATACGCAGTATTTT.

This clone has just one count. The chain combines TRBV27 with TRBJ1-5; D gene uncertain. The CDR3 has 14 amino acids. From germline, CDR1 is MNHEY and CDR2 SMNVEV (reference sequence). Trimming removed 2 bases from V and 0 bases from J, with 5 bases in between. CDR3: CASSLVASNQPQHF. The CDR3, as DNA: TGTGCCAGCAGTTTAGTGGCTAGCAATCAGCCCCAGCATTTT.